The present T cell receptor (beta chain) was sequenced within a study of radiation and T cells in renal cell carcinoma. About the research overall: Nephrectomy followed 15 Gy stereotactic body radiation by 4 weeks.

The repertoire was sequenced with immunoSEQ multiplex PCR; TCRdb's copy has only in-frame clones and lacks some. There are approximately 140,000 clones in the sample; roughly 83% occur only once, and around a quarter lies in the top ten. Time point of the sample: baseline pretreatment blood. Treatment: 15 Gy SBRT to primary tumor, nephrectomy 4 weeks later. With 0 bases removed from V and 0 bases from J, the gap between germline ends came to 8 bases. Germline CDR1 is SGHRS and CDR2 is YFSETQ. The CDR3 spans 15 residues. The source of this sequence is a woman aged 45-60 years with renal cell carcinoma. V is TRBV5-1 and J is TRBJ2-3, with unresolved D. Here the sequenced sample was blood, taken from a patient whose treatment included radiotherapy and nephrectomy. The CDR3 here is CASSLGESSTDTQYF. The DNA of the CDR3 is TGCGCCAGCAGCTTGGGAGAATCTAGCACAGATACGCAGTATTTT.